The clone carrying this T cell receptor (beta chain) was observed many times. What it recognizes is unknown. This entry comes from a study of response to subunit inactivated influenza vaccine. TCRdb independently ran MiXCR on the RT-PCR reads; one entry per CDR3 protein. This sample has roughly 710,000 distinct CDR3 sequences; 14% occur once, and the top ten carry 6% to 9.5%. General observations from the study: It was the authors' suggestion that each seasonal influenza vaccination recruits few new T cells.

The CDR3 runs 13 residues. The ends were cut back, 3 bases at V and 5 bases at J, with 7 bases in the middle. The source is a man aged 50 to 60 who received an inactivated influenza vaccine. The gene calls are TRBV12-3 or TRBV12-4 and TRBJ2-2; unclear D gene. The sample here was PBMCs from blood, taken less than 15 days before vaccination. CDR3 nucleotide sequence: TGTGCCAGCAGTTTGACCTGGACCGGGGAGCTGTTTTTT. Its translation is CASSLTWTGELFF.